The 30 T cell receptor beta chains in this list originate from one sample, sequenced in a study of CD4 and CD8 cells across lung adenocarcinoma regions. TCRdb analysed the PCR reads with MiXCR anew, one entry per CDR3 protein. The table shows about 25,000 distinct CDR3 sequences, with around 56% occurring only once. The sequenced material came from CD8+ T cells from the center of a lung tumor. These receptors were obtained from a male donor with lung adenocarcinoma. The CD4 and CD8 labels of this study may be unreliable.

Ten or more counts support this clonotype. The gene calls are TRBV7-6 and TRBJ1-4, with 10 bases identical to TRBD1. Germline CDR1 SGHVS, CDR2 FNYEAQ. The V segment lost 4 bases and the J segment 6 bases; nucleotides outside the gene matches: 5. The CDR3 has 15 amino acids. The CDR3 loop reads CASSSSGTGDEKLFF. CDR3 bases: TGTGCCAGCAGCTCATCCGGGACAGGGGATGAAAAACTGTTTTTT.

This chain uses TRBV6-5 with TRBJ2-5; weak D call: TRBD2 (5 bases). This CDR3 contains 13 residues. Germline loops: CDR1 MNHEY, CDR2 SVGAGI. The CDR3 coding sequence is TGTGGGAGCGGTTCCGGGTCCTGGTACACCCAGTACTTC. It is translated as CGSGSGSWYTQYF.

Concerning this clonotype: One junction end disagrees with the germline gene, perhaps due to a read error. J is TRBJ2-3 and V is TRBV10-3; 8 positions match TRBD1. The J call is uncertain, as TRBJ2-7 better fits the DNA end. CDR3 size: 14 residues. Germline V CDR1 and CDR2: ENHRY, SYGVKD. The CDR3 DNA sequence: TGTGGCATCAGGGGGCGGAGAGCCCCAGATATGCAGTACTTC. As protein: CGIRGRRAPDMQYF.

V gene TRBV27 combines with J gene TRBJ2-1; the D gene is possibly TRBD2 (5 bases). Trimming left V 1 base short and J 3 bases short, with 10 bases between. Germline V gene lookup returns CDR1 MNHEY and CDR2 SMNVEV (reference sequence). The CDR3 runs to 15 residues. The CDR3 bases are TGTGCCAGCAGTTTATTCCGCGGGCGCTACAATGAGCAGTTCTTC. It specifies CASSLFRGRYNEQFF.

Note on this clonotype: A read error may be the cause here, since a much bigger clone is one base away. The V gene is TRBV12-3 or TRBV12-4, the J gene TRBJ1-2; maybe TRBD1 (5 bases). The CDR3 runs to 14 residues. CDR3 DNA sequence: TGTGCCAGCAGCGCTGGGGGGTTTTACTATGGCTACCCCTTC. Protein product: CASSAGGFYYGYPF.

Concerning this clonotype: Sequence at one end of the junction differs from germline and may be a read error. The chain uses TRBV4-2 and TRBJ2-6; 9 bases line up with TRBD1. CDR3 length: 20 amino acids. Germline V gene data show CDR1 as LGHNA and CDR2 as YNFKEQ. The CDR3 sequence is CASSQDGTGYGCPGSNVLTF. The CDR3 region has the DNA TGTGCCAGCAGCCAAGATGGGACAGGGTACGGGTGTCCGGGCTCCAACGTCCTGACCTTC.

The chain links TRBV6-1 to TRBJ2-4; 8 nucleotides line up with TRBD2. V trimming: 2 bases; J trimming: 0 bases; junction bases outside the gene matches: 12. In germline, CDR1 is MNHNS, CDR2 SASEGT. The CDR3 is 19 residues long. The CDR3 nucleotides are TGTGCCAGCAGTGAATTCGGCGGGAGGTCAATCTTAGCCAAAAACATTCAGTACTTC. It yields the protein CASSEFGGRSILAKNIQYF.

Concerning this clonotype: The junction does not match germline at one end; this may be a read error. The chain carries TRBV6-1 and TRBJ2-1; D is uncertain. The germline CDR1 and CDR2 sequences are MNHNS and SASEGT. This CDR3 is built from 14 residues. Here the CDR3 reads CASSEVRRTDAQYF. DNA of the CDR3: TGTGCCAGCAGTGAGGTACGCAGGACCGATGCGCAGTACTTT.

There are a few counts of this clonotype. The junction shows a germline mismatch at one end, possibly a read error. The V gene is TRBV6-1, the J gene TRBJ2-3; 10 bases align to TRBD1. The CDR3 consists of 16 residues. In germline, CDR1 is MNHNS, CDR2 SASEGT. CDR3 sequence: CASRGAGTGVGDTQYF. The CDR3 DNA reads as TGTGCCAGCAGGGGAGCCGGGACAGGGGTTGGGGATACGCAGTATTTC.

This clonotype was seen more than once but under ten times. The chain employs TRBV3-1 and TRBJ1-2; D remains unclear. Deletions cut 3 bases from V and 1 base from J, with 6 bases between. CDR1 and CDR2 (germline): LGHDT, YNNKEL (reference sequence). The length of the CDR3 is 13 residues. For the CDR3, the DNA is TGTGCCAGCAGCCAGATGGGTAACTATGGCTACACCTTC. Translating it yields CASSQMGNYGYTF.

The rearrangement uses TRBV30 and TRBJ2-1; D possibly corresponds to TRBD1 (5 bases). The J call may not be correct, given that the DNA end is closer to TRBJ2-7. CDR1 and CDR2 (germline): GTSNPN, SVGIG (reference sequence). The CDR3 is 15 residues long. The chain's CDR3 is CAWSVRRTQSYEQYF. The CDR3 region has the DNA TGTGCCTGGAGTGTACGTAGGACACAATCCTACGAGCAGTACTTC.

About this clonotype itself: Sequence at one end of the junction differs from germline and may be a read error. The chain has TRBV6-1 and TRBJ2-4; possible D gene TRBD1, 6 bases. This CDR3 comprises 15 residues. Germline CDR1 MNHNS, CDR2 SASEGT. CDR3 sequence: CASSTGPGAKNTQYF. CDR3 coding DNA: TGTGCCAGCAGCACCGGGCCAGGGGCCAAAAACACTCAGTATTTC.

In its sample, this clonotype was seen once. One end of the junction does not line up with germline, which may come from a read error. The chain carries TRBV6-8 and TRBJ2-3; maybe TRBD2 (6 bases). Germline V gene lookup returns CDR1 MNHGY and CDR2 SAAAGT. The CDR3 spans 14 residues. CDR3: CGVAGRHAKDTQYF. The CDR3 region has the DNA TGTGGCGTCGCGGGGAGGCACGCCAAAGATACGCAGTACTTT.

The sample holds a few counts of this clonotype. The chain joins TRBV27 to TRBJ2-1; D remains unclear. Germline V lookup: CDR1 MNHEY, CDR2 SMNVEV (reference sequence). The CDR3 has 13 residues. Trimming removed 7 bases at V and 5 bases at J, with 12 bases between. CDR3 DNA: TGTGCCAGCAAGAGGACGGCGGACAATGAGCAGTTCTTC. Residues: CASKRTADNEQFF.

A word on this clonotype: Mismatch with germline at one junction end may stem from a read error. The rearrangement joins TRBV10-3 to TRBJ2-3; 7 bases line up with TRBD2. Germline V gene lookup returns CDR1 ENHRY and CDR2 SYGVKD. This CDR3 region has 15 residues. The CDR3 sequence: CAISESGISYNEQYF. The CDR3, as DNA: TGTGCCATCAGTGAGAGCGGGATCTCCTACAATGAGCAGTACTTT.

Remarks on this clonotype: One end of the junction fails to match germline, which may point to a read error. The chain joins TRBV6-1 to TRBJ2-3; D assignment may be TRBD1 or TRBD2 (5 bases each). The CDR3 contains 16 residues. The germline V gene has CDR1 MNHNS and CDR2 SASEGT. The CDR3 DNA follows: TGTGCCAGCAGTGAAGCGGGGACGTGGGTTAAAAATATGCAGTACTTT. This encodes CASSEAGTWVKNMQYF.

The CDR3 sequence is CASSLAWGGGETQYF. The CDR3 coding sequence is TGTGCCAGCAGCTTAGCGTGGGGGGGAGGAGAGACCCAGTACTTC. J is TRBJ2-1 and V is TRBV7-2; TRBD2 matches 7 bases. The tail of the sequence fits TRBJ2-5 better, so the J call may be wrong. The V gene's germline CDR1 is SGHTA and CDR2 FQGNSA. The CDR3 loop spans 15 amino acids.

This chain uses TRBV6-1 with TRBJ2-3; D ambiguous. The CDR3 is 15 amino acids. CDR1 and CDR2 from the germline V gene are MNHNS and SASEGT. The ends were cut back, 7 bases at V and 0 bases at J, with 14 bases in the middle. CDR3 protein: CASMWRGASTDTQYF. The CDR3 bases are TGTGCCAGCATGTGGAGAGGTGCTAGCACAGATACGCAGTATTTT.

The rearrangement joins TRBV6-1 to TRBJ2-3, with D perhaps matching TRBD1 (5 bases). The germline V and J ends were trimmed by 7 bases and 4 bases, with 12 bases remaining between them. There are 13 residues in the CDR3. Germline V gene lookup returns CDR1 MNHNS and CDR2 SASEGT. CDR3 nucleotides: TGTGCCAGCAAGATGACAGCCTCAGATACGCAGTATTTT. This gives the protein CASKMTASDTQYF.

Details on this clonotype: A junction end diverges from the germline sequence, so it may reflect a read error. The chain couples TRBV7-9 to TRBJ2-3, with D possibly matching TRBD2 (6 bases). CDR1 and CDR2 from the germline V gene are SEHNR and FQNEAQ (reference sequence). The CDR3 sequence is 16 residues long. The CDR3 nucleotides are TGTGCCAGCAGCGTAGCGGCTCGGGGAAGCACAGATACTCAGTATTTT. It is translated as CASSVAARGSTDTQYF.

Comment on this clonotype: This could be a read error, since a much larger clone is one nucleotide away. The chain uses TRBV6-5 and TRBJ2-4, with TRBD1 matching over 12 bases. V shed 4 bases, J shed 13 bases, and the junction held 17 bases outside the gene matches. The length of the CDR3 is 17 residues. Germline V gene lookup returns CDR1 MNHEY and CDR2 SVGAGI. CDR3 region: CASSSLSGDRGRNEQYF. In DNA form, the CDR3 reads TGTGCCAGCAGTTCACTTTCTGGGGACAGGGGGCGGAATGAGCAGTACTTC.

A word on this clonotype: A junction boundary mismatches the germline segment, possibly from a read error. The chain couples TRBV6-1 to TRBJ2-5; D perhaps matches TRBD2 (5 bases). CDR1 and CDR2 from the germline V gene are MNHNS and SASEGT. The CDR3 spans 14 residues. The CDR3 is CASVQASWAYEQCF. The DNA for the CDR3 is TGTGCCAGCGTCCAAGCTAGCTGGGCCTACGAGCAGTGCTTC.

The rearrangement uses TRBV10-2 and TRBJ1-4; D call uncertain. V was pared by 0 bases and J by 7 bases, with 6 bases between. This CDR3 is 13 amino acids long. Germline V lookup: CDR1 WSHSY, CDR2 SAAADI. The CDR3 reads CASSESIREKLFF. CDR3 coding DNA: TGCGCCAGCAGTGAGTCAATACGTGAAAAACTGTTTTTT.

The table lists this clonotype with many counts. The CDR3 here is CASSEGLVGGTRTYEQYF. The DNA of the CDR3 is TGTGCCAGCAGTGAAGGCTTGGTAGGCGGGACTCGAACCTACGAGCAGTACTTC. The rearrangement uses TRBV6-1 and TRBJ2-7; D might be TRBD2 (6 bases). Looked up from germline, CDR1 is MNHNS and CDR2 is SASEGT. V dropped 1 base and J dropped 2 bases, with 21 bases sitting between them. CDR3 length: 18 residues.

This clonotype appeared many times. The rearrangement uses TRBV7-2 and TRBJ2-3; D is unresolved. Germline V gene data show CDR1 as SGHTA and CDR2 as FQGNSA. Trimming pared 2 bases from V and 0 bases from J, leaving 9 bases between. The CDR3 sequence is 15 residues long. DNA for the CDR3: TGTGCCAGCAGCTTACAATCAGGAAGCACAGATACGCAGTATTTT. Translating it yields CASSLQSGSTDTQYF.

This clonotype showed up many times. The chain employs TRBV6-1 and TRBJ2-6, with D unclear. The CDR3 length is 14 residues. The V end was cut by 7 bases, the J end by 4 bases, with 11 bases between. The germline V gene has CDR1 MNHNS and CDR2 SASEGT. CDR3 in amino acids: CASIRVSGANVLTF. CDR3 nucleotides: TGTGCCAGCATACGGGTATCCGGGGCCAACGTCCTGACTTTC.

The table lists this clonotype with many counts. The chain combines TRBV25-1 with TRBJ2-1; D unresolved. Trimming took off 3 bases at V and 0 bases at J, with 15 bases between the two ends. The CDR3 has 17 amino acids. CDR1 is MGHDK and CDR2 is SYGVNS in the germline V gene. The CDR3 DNA follows: TGTGCCAGCAGTGACCCGACACGCTACAACTCCTACAATGAGCAGTTCTTC. Its translation is CASSDPTRYNSYNEQFF.

A note on this clonotype: Being one base from a much bigger clone, this may be a read error. The genes are TRBV9 and TRBJ2-4; D could derive from TRBD1 or TRBD2 (6 bases each). Germline assignment: CDR1 SGDLS and CDR2 YYNGEE. CDR3 size: 15 residues. Trimming removed 4 bases from V and 13 bases from J, with 24 bases in between. The CDR3 spells CASSKQGSSEQRQYF. In DNA, the CDR3 is TGTGCCAGCAGCAAACAGGGTTCTAGCGAGCAGCGGCAGTACTTC.

The chain is built from TRBV15 and TRBJ2-5; D may correspond to TRBD1 or TRBD2 (6 bases each). This CDR3 spans 15 amino acids. CDR1 LNHNV and CDR2 YYDKDF come from the germline V gene (reference sequence). Trimming removed 2 bases from V and 1 base from J, with 11 bases in between. CDR3 protein: CATSRIGGLQETQYF. The CDR3 DNA sequence: TGTGCCACCAGCAGAATAGGGGGACTCCAAGAGACCCAGTACTTC.

Comments on this clonotype: One junction end disagrees with the germline gene, perhaps due to a read error. The rearrangement joins TRBV27 to TRBJ2-6; D might be TRBD2 (5 bases). Germline V gene sequence: CDR1 MNHEY, CDR2 SMNVEV (reference sequence). This CDR3 contains 14 residues. The chain's CDR3 is CASSALGATDTQYF. The CDR3 DNA is TGTGCCAGCAGTGCCCTGGGAGCCACAGACACGCAGTATTTC.